What follows is one T cell receptor (beta chain) and its context. Both TCRalpha and TCRbeta chains were reverse transcribed with V-gene-specific primers. Over approximately 19 PCR cycles, TCRs were amplified from a constant-region primer and V-primer adapter. TCRdb independently ran MiXCR on the reads; one entry per CDR3 protein. The repertoire holds 16,000 or so distinct CDR3 sequences, 74% seen once, with 10% to 12% in the top ten. This entry comes from a study of low-dose radiotherapy and immunotherapy resistance in tumors. Study background: The study delivered 0.5 Gy per fraction every 2 weeks to Cohort 1, totaling 6.5 Gy.

The therapy administered to donors comprised nivolumab, ipilimumab, aspirin, low-dose cyclophosphamide and low-dose radiotherapy. Eligibility criteria specified advanced solid malignancies devoid of tumor-infiltrating lymphocytes. The trim removed 3 bases at V and 3 bases at J, leaving 8 bases unmatched. The CDR3 runs to 16 residues. CDR1 and CDR2 (germline): SGDLS, YYNGEE. This clonotype was obtained from a human donor with advanced metastatic prostate, ovarian, gallbladder or colorectal cancer (not recorded which). This table probably holds off-target reads from a library built for another chain. This chain uses TRBV9 with TRBJ1-2; TRBD1 aligns across 10 bases. For the CDR3, the DNA is TGTGCCAGCAGCGCTCAGACAGGGGGCAATGACTATGGCTACACCTTC. Translation gives CASSAQTGGNDYGYTF.